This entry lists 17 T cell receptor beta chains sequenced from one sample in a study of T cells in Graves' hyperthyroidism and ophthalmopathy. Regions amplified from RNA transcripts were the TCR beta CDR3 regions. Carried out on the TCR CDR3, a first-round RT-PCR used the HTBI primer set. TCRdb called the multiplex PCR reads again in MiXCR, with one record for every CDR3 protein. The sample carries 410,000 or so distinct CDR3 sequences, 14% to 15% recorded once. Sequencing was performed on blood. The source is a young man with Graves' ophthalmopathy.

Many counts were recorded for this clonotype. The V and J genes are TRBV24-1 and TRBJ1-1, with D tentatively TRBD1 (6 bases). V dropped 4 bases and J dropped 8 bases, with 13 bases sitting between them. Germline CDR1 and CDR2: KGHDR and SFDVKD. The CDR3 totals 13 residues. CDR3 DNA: TGTGCCACCAGTGACCCGGGGGCCCGGGAAGCTTTCTTT. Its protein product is CATSDPGAREAFF.

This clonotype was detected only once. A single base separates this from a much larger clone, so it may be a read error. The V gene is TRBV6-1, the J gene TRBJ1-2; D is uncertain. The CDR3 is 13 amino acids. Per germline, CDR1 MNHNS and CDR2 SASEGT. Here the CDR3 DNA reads TGTGCCAGCAGTATCGGACTGACCTATGGCCACACCTTC. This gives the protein CASSIGLTYGHTF.

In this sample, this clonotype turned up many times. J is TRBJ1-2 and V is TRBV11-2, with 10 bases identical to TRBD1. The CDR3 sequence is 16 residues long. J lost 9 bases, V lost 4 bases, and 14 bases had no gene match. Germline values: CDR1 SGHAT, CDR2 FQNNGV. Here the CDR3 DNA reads TGTGCCAGCAGCTCAATCGTGGGGACAGGGGAAGGAAGCTACACCTTC. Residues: CASSSIVGTGEGSYTF.

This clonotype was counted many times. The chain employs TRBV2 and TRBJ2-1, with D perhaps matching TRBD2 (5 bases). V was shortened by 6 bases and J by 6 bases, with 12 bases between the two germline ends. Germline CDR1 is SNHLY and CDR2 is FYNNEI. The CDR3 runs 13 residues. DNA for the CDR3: TGTGCCAGCAGCCAAATGCGGGTCAATGAGCAGTTCTTC. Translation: CASSQMRVNEQFF.

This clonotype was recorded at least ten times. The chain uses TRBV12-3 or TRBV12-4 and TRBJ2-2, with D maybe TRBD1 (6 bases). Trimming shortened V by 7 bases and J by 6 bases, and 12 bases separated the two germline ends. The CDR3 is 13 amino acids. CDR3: CASTPWGPGELFF. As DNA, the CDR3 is TGTGCCAGCACCCCGTGGGGGCCCGGGGAGCTGTTTTTT.

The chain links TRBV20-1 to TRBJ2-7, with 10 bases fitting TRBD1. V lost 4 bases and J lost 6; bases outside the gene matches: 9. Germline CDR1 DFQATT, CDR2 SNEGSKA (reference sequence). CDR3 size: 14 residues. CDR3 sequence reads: CSAKEGTGAIEQYF. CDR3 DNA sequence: TGCAGTGCTAAAGAGGGGACAGGGGCGATCGAGCAGTACTTC.

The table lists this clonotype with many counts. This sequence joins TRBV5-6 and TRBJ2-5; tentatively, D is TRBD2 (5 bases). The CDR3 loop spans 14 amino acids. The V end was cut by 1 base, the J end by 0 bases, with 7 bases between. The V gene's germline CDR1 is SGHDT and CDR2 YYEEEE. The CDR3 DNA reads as TGTGCCAGCAGCTTGAACGGGAACCAAGAGACCCAGTACTTC. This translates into CASSLNGNQETQYF.

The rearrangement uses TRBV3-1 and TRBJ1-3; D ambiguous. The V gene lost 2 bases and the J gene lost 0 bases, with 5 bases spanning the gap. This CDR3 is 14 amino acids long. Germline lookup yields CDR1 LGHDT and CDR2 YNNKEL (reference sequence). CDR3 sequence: CASSQQVSGNTIYF. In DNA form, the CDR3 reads TGTGCCAGCAGCCAACAGGTCTCTGGAAACACCATATATTTT.

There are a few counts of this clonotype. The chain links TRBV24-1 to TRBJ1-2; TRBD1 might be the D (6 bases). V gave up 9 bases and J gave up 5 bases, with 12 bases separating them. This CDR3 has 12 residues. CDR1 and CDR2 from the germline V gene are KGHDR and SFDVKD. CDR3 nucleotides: TGTGCCACCCAAAACAGGGTTTATGGCTACACCTTC. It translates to CATQNRVYGYTF.

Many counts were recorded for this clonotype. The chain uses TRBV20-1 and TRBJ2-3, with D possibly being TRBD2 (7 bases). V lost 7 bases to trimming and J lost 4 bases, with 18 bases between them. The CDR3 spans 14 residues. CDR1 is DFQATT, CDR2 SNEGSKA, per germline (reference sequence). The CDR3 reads CSVGGGAGADTQYF. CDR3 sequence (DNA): TGCAGTGTTGGGGGGGGGGCTGGGGCAGATACGCAGTATTTT.

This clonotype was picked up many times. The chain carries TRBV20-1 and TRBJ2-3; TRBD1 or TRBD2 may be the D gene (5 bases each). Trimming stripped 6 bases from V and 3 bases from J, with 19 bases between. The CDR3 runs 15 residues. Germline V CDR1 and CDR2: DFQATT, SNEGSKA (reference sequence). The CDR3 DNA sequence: TGCAGTGCCAAGATCCGGGGACGGGGTACAGATACGCAGTATTTT. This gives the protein CSAKIRGRGTDTQYF.

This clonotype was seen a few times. CDR3 bases: TGTGCCAGCTCACCTACCCCCGGGGGCCGGGTTACCGGGGAGCTGTTTTTT. Its protein product is CASSPTPGGRVTGELFF. This chain links TRBV18 with TRBJ2-2; D assignment may be TRBD1 or TRBD2 (6 bases each). Germline CDR1 KGHSH, CDR2 LQKENI. The CDR3 consists of 17 residues. Trimming shortened V by 3 bases and J by 5 bases, and 19 bases separated the two germline ends.

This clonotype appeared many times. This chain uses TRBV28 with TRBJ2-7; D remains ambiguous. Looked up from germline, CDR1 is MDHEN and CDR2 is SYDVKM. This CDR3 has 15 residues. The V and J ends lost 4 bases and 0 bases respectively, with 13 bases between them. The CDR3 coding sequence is TGTGCCAGCAGTTCTCCTGCAGCCAGCTCCTACGAGCAGTACTTC. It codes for CASSSPAASSYEQYF.

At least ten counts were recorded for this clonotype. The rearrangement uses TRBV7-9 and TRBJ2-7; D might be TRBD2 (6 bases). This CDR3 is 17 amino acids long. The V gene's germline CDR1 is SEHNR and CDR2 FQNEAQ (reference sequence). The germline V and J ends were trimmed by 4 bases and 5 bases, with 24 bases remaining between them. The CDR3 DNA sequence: TGTGCCAGCAGCTCCCCTGTGGTCGACCCCGGGAGCAACGAGCAGTACTTC. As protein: CASSSPVVDPGSNEQYF.

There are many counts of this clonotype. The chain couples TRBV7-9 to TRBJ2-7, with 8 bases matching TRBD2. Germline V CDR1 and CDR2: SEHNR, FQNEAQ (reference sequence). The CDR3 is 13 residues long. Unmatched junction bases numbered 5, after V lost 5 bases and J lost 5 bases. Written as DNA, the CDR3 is TGTGCCAGCAGCCCGGGGGGGGCTAACGAGCAGTACTTC. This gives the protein CASSPGGANEQYF.

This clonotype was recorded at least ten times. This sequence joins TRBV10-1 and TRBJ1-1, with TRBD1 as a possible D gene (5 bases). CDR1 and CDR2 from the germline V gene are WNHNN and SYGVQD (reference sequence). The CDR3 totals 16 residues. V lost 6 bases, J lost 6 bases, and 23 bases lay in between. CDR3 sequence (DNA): TGCGCCAGCAGGCAAATAGGACTGATCCAGGGACCTGAAGCTTTCTTT. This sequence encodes CASRQIGLIQGPEAFF.

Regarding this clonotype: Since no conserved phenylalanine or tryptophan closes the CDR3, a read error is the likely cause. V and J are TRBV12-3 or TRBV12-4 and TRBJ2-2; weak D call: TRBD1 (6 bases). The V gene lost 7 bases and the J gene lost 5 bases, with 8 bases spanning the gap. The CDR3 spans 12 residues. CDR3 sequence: CASTTGTGELFL. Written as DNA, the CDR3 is TGTGCCAGCACGACAGGTACCGGGGAGCTGTTTCTT.